The 28 T cell receptor beta chains presented below share a single source sample, sequenced in a study of graft-versus-host responses after intestinal transplantation. TCRdb's table, derived via immunoSEQ multiplex PCR, lists solely in-frame clones and lacks some. The sample holds about 130,000 clones; around nine tenths are singletons and the top ten take around 0.19%. No antigens are known for them. The sequencing used unstimulated CD4+ T cells sorted from spleen or lymph node cells, collected before intestinal transplant. The receptors were gathered from a human donor who received an intestinal transplant.

V and J are TRBV4-3 and TRBJ2-3; perhaps TRBD2 as D (6 bases). The CDR3 covers 16 residues. V lost 0 bases and J 0 bases, leaving 10 bases between the germline ends. Germline CDR1 is LGHNA and CDR2 is YSLEER. The CDR3 DNA follows: TGCGCCAGCAGCCAAGAACAGCGGGCCAGCACAGATACGCAGTATTTT. Its protein product is CASSQEQRASTDTQYF.

The gene calls are TRBV10-1 and TRBJ2-1; D remains unclear. From germline, CDR1 is WNHNN and CDR2 SYGVQD (reference sequence). The CDR3 length is 13 residues. The V end was cut by 0 bases, the J end by 13 bases, with 13 bases between. The CDR3 DNA follows: TGCGCCAGCAGTGAGTCTATGCAGCGAGCACAGTTCTTC. Encoded protein: CASSESMQRAQFF.

The gene calls are TRBV7-9 and TRBJ2-7, with D uncertain. The CDR3 sequence is 13 residues long. The germline gives CDR1 SEHNR, CDR2 FQNEAQ (reference sequence). Trimming took off 1 base at V and 0 bases at J, with 4 bases between the two ends. The chain's CDR3 is CASSLVPSYEQYF. In DNA, the CDR3 is TGTGCCAGCAGCTTAGTTCCCTCCTACGAGCAGTACTTC. Combining the CDR3 with reference TRBV7-9 and TRBJ2-7 gives the whole variable domain DTGVSQNPRHKITKRGQNVTFRCDPISEHNRLYWYRQTLGQGPEFLTYFQNEAQLEKSRLLSDRFSAERPKGSFSTLEIQRTEQGDSAMYLCASSLVPSYEQYFGPGTRLTVT.

This chain connects TRBV5-6 to TRBJ1-1, with 9 bases fitting TRBD1. The CDR3 runs 17 residues. With 1 base clipped from V and 0 bases from J, the junction kept 7 bases outside the gene matches. Germline assignment: CDR1 SGHDT and CDR2 YYEEEE. Here the CDR3 reads CASSLWLGQGMNTEAFF. CDR3 DNA sequence: TGTGCCAGCAGCTTGTGGTTGGGACAGGGCATGAACACTGAAGCTTTCTTT.

The rearrangement joins TRBV6-5 to TRBJ2-3; D gene unclear. Trimming removed 4 bases from V and 7 bases from J, with 6 bases in between. Germline loops: CDR1 MNHEY, CDR2 SVGAGI. The CDR3 covers 11 residues. The CDR3 here is CASSSTHTQYF. CDR3 in DNA: TGTGCCAGCAGTTCGACCCATACGCAGTATTTT.

The genes are TRBV7-3 and TRBJ1-1, with 7 bases identical to TRBD1. The CDR3 covers 14 residues. V dropped 2 bases and J dropped 5; count of bases not matched to a gene: 5. Germline V gene sequence: CDR1 SGHTA, CDR2 FQGTGA. DNA of the CDR3: TGTGCCAGCAGCTTATCAGGGGGAAGGACTGAAGCTTTCTTT. Protein product: CASSLSGGRTEAFF.

A few counts support this clone. The genes are TRBV11-3 and TRBJ1-6; D is ambiguous. V was cut by 0 bases and J by 9 bases, with 6 bases left in between. The CDR3 spans 13 residues. CDR1 is SGHNT and CDR2 is YENEEA in the germline V gene. The CDR3 coding sequence is TGTGCCAGCAGCTTAGAATATGGTTCACCCCTCCACTTT. Protein product: CASSLEYGSPLHF.

The V and J genes are TRBV7-2 and TRBJ1-2; 7 nucleotides agree with TRBD1. With 4 bases clipped from V and 0 bases from J, the junction kept 5 bases outside the gene matches. This CDR3 has 15 residues. In germline, CDR1 is SGHTA, CDR2 FQGNSA. This chain's CDR3 is CASSSRGIANYGYTF. CDR3 bases: TGTGCCAGCAGCTCCAGGGGGATAGCTAACTATGGCTACACCTTC.

The chain joins TRBV28 to TRBJ1-1; tentatively, D is TRBD1 (6 bases). The germline V gene encodes CDR1 MDHEN and CDR2 SYDVKM. CDR3 size: 13 residues. Between the trimmed V and J ends, which lost 8 bases and 0 bases, there was a span of 10 bases. CDR3 nucleotides: TGTGCCAGCTTAGGGACACTGAACACTGAAGCTTTCTTT. Translating gives CASLGTLNTEAFF.

The J gene is TRBJ1-5, the V gene TRBV9; TRBD1 is a possible D gene (5 bases). The CDR3 extends over 13 amino acids. From germline, CDR1 is SGDLS and CDR2 YYNGEE. Trimming removed 4 bases from V and 3 bases from J, with 8 bases in between. The DNA of the CDR3 is TGTGCCAGCAGCAGGGACCTCAATCAGCCCCAGCATTTT. It codes for CASSRDLNQPQHF.

The sample holds one count of this clone. The V gene is TRBV15, the J gene TRBJ1-3; D perhaps matches TRBD1 (6 bases). CDR1 and CDR2 from the germline V gene are LNHNV and YYDKDF (reference sequence). V gave up 0 bases and J gave up 1 base, with 10 bases separating them. The CDR3 sequence is 16 residues long. The CDR3 loop is CATSRDTDSSGNTIYF. CDR3 nucleotides: TGTGCCACCAGCAGAGATACGGACAGTTCTGGAAACACCATATATTTT.

The chain links TRBV6-6 to TRBJ2-1; D unclear. Germline assignment: CDR1 MNHNY and CDR2 SVGAGI (reference sequence). CDR3 length equals 12 residues. The ends were cut back, 8 bases at V and 6 bases at J, with 11 bases in the middle. CDR3 DNA: TGTGCCAGCGGGCCCCTTGGCAATGAGCAGTTCTTC. This sequence encodes CASGPLGNEQFF.

The chain has TRBV14 and TRBJ2-1; D call uncertain. Germline values: CDR1 SGHDN, CDR2 FVKESK. Trimming pared 1 base from V and 3 bases from J, leaving 13 bases between. This CDR3 has 16 residues. The DNA for the CDR3 is TGTGCCAGCAGCCAAGTTCGGTTAGGTGGCTACAATGAGCAGTTCTTC. This encodes CASSQVRLGGYNEQFF.

This chain connects TRBV19 to TRBJ1-2, with TRBD1 matching over 7 bases. CDR3 length: 13 amino acids. Germline CDR1 reads LNHDA; CDR2 reads SQIVND (reference sequence). J gave up 6 bases and V 3 bases, and 4 bases lay outside the gene matches. The CDR3 is CASSIRQGHGYTF. The CDR3 nucleotides read TGTGCCAGTAGTATCCGACAGGGCCATGGCTACACCTTC.

This chain connects TRBV7-2 to TRBJ1-2; D is uncertain. The V and J ends lost 6 bases and 7 bases respectively, with 12 bases between them. Germline CDR1 SGHTA, CDR2 FQGNSA. This CDR3 region has 12 residues. The CDR3 sequence is CASRPLGAGYTF. The CDR3 region has the DNA TGTGCCAGCAGACCGCTAGGAGCTGGCTACACCTTC.

Details on this clone: Distinct nucleotide sequences in the sample also encode this CDR3. The CDR3 coding sequence is TGTGCCAGCAGTGAAGGGAGGGGATCCTACGAGCAGTACTTC. It is translated as CASSEGRGSYEQYF. This chain joins TRBV6-5 and TRBJ2-7, with 7 bases aligning to TRBD2. CDR1 and CDR2 (germline): MNHEY, SVGAGI. The CDR3 has 14 amino acids. Trimming took 5 bases from V and 1 from J; bases not matched to a gene: 5.

The V call is TRBV5-1, the J call TRBJ2-1; TRBD1 agrees at 7 bases. Germline V gives CDR1 SGHRS, CDR2 YFSETQ. Trimming took 0 bases from V and 0 from J; bases not matched to a gene: 3. This CDR3 has 16 amino acids. The DNA for the CDR3 is TGCGCCAGCAGCTTGGTTCGGGACAGCTCCTACAATGAGCAGTTCTTC. Its translation: CASSLVRDSSYNEQFF.

The V and J genes are TRBV5-6 and TRBJ1-2; D uncertain. The CDR3 has 14 amino acids. The germline V and J ends were trimmed by 0 bases and 8 bases, with 14 bases remaining between them. Germline loops: CDR1 SGHDT, CDR2 YYEEEE. The CDR3 DNA follows: TGTGCCAGCAGCTTGGCCGCTCGAGCCCTGGGCTACACCTTC. Its translation: CASSLAARALGYTF.

V and J are TRBV5-1 and TRBJ2-1; 14 bases line up with TRBD2. Germline values: CDR1 SGHRS, CDR2 YFSETQ. The length of the CDR3 is 18 residues. Trimming at V came to 4 bases and at J to 1 base, leaving 7 bases not matched to a gene. In DNA, the CDR3 is TGCGCCAGCAGCCCTGGGACTAGCGGGAGTGCGTCCTACAATGAGCAGTTCTTC. Encoded protein: CASSPGTSGSASYNEQFF.

This clone was counted only a few times. The chain carries TRBV19 and TRBJ2-7; 9 nucleotides match TRBD2. Per germline, CDR1 LNHDA and CDR2 SQIVND (reference sequence). The CDR3 is 17 amino acids. V shed 2 bases and J 0 bases; nucleotides not matched to a gene: 8. The CDR3 DNA sequence: TGTGCCAGTAGTATATTTGCGGGAGGGGACCTCTCCTACGAGCAGTACTTC. Translating it yields CASSIFAGGDLSYEQYF. The full variable domain, with the rest looked up from reference TRBV19 and TRBJ2-7, is DGGITQSPKYLFRKEGQNVTLSCEQNLNHDAMYWYRQDPGQGLRLIYYSQIVNDFQKGDIAEGYSVSREKKESFPLTVTSAQKNPTAFYLCASSIFAGGDLSYEQYFGPGTRLTVT.

This chain joins TRBV7-2 and TRBJ1-2; tentatively, D is TRBD1 (5 bases). The CDR3 loop spans 13 amino acids. Trimming stripped 5 bases from V and 3 bases from J, with 10 bases between. Looked up from germline, CDR1 is SGHTA and CDR2 is FQGNSA. CDR3 nucleotides: TGTGCCAGCAGCCCGGAACAGGACTATGGCTACACCTTC. Amino acid sequence: CASSPEQDYGYTF. The whole variable domain, remainder taken from reference TRBV7-2 and TRBJ1-2, is GAGVSQSPSNKVTEKGKDVELRCDPISGHTALYWYRQSLGQGLEFLIYFQGNSAPDKSGLPSDRFSAERTGGSVSTLTIQRTQQEDSAVYLCASSPEQDYGYTFGSGTRLTVV.

The chain recombines TRBV6-5 with TRBJ2-1, with 7 bases lining up with TRBD1. Trimming at V came to 6 bases and at J to 4 bases, leaving 9 bases not matched to a gene. This CDR3 is 15 amino acids long. In germline, CDR1 is MNHEY, CDR2 SVGAGI. The CDR3 protein is CASSLTGTEYNEQFF. As DNA, the CDR3 is TGTGCCAGCAGCCTAACCGGGACAGAATACAATGAGCAGTTCTTC.

The chain uses TRBV7-2 and TRBJ2-3; D remains ambiguous. Per the germline V gene, CDR1 is SGHTA and CDR2 is FQGNSA. This CDR3 is 14 amino acids long. Trimming pared 3 bases from V and 0 bases from J, leaving 7 bases between. The CDR3 spells CASSFGPSTDTQYF. In DNA, the CDR3 is TGTGCCAGCAGCTTTGGTCCGAGCACAGATACGCAGTATTTT.

Written as DNA, the CDR3 is TGCGCCAGCAGCCATAGGCGGGGGAAGAACACTGAAGCTTTCTTT. It specifies CASSHRRGKNTEAFF. This chain uses TRBV4-3 with TRBJ1-1, with D perhaps TRBD1 (5 bases). Germline assignment: CDR1 LGHNA and CDR2 YSLEER. The ends were cut back, 3 bases at V and 1 base at J, with 12 bases in the middle. The CDR3 loop spans 15 amino acids.

The chain links TRBV28 to TRBJ2-7; D is unclear. This CDR3 is 14 amino acids long. Per germline, CDR1 MDHEN and CDR2 SYDVKM. V was trimmed by 8 bases and J by 4 bases, leaving 18 bases between them. DNA of the CDR3: TGTGCCAGCCCGGGCCCTCCACCATCTTACGAGCAGTACTTC. Translation gives CASPGPPPSYEQYF.

The chain combines TRBV4-1 with TRBJ2-7; the D gene is possibly TRBD2 (6 bases). Per germline, CDR1 MGHRA and CDR2 YSYEKL. CDR3 length: 16 amino acids. Deletions cut 0 bases from V and 4 bases from J, with 16 bases between. The CDR3 reads CASSQDHGGWGYEQYF. The CDR3, as DNA: TGCGCCAGCAGCCAAGATCATGGAGGGTGGGGGTACGAGCAGTACTTC.

The chain has TRBV28 and TRBJ2-7, with D hard to call. This CDR3 has 19 residues. V gave up 3 bases and J gave up 2 bases, with 26 bases separating them. Germline-derived CDR1 and CDR2 are MDHEN and SYDVKM. In DNA, the CDR3 is TGTGCCAGCAGTTTCAATAACTACTTAGCTATGGAGTCCCCCTACGAGCAGTACTTC. Amino acid sequence: CASSFNNYLAMESPYEQYF.

CDR3 loop: CASTAGTVREQYF. DNA for the CDR3: TGTGCCAGTACAGCCGGGACTGTACGGGAGCAGTACTTC. The V and J genes are TRBV19 and TRBJ2-5; a weak D match, TRBD2 (6 bases). The length of the CDR3 is 13 residues. Germline CDR1 and CDR2: LNHDA and SQIVND (reference sequence). V gave up 7 bases and J gave up 11 bases, with 20 bases separating them.